Following are 32 T cell receptor beta chains from one sample sequenced in a study of cytomegalovirus exposure and HLA in healthy donors. Repertoires were generated with immunoSEQ multiplex PCR, while TCRdb's copy carries only in-frame clones and drops some. The sample yields around 300,000 clones, approximately 86% seen once. Sequenced: PBMCs. The receptors stem from a woman in her thirties in good health and CMV-seropositive.

This chain joins TRBV2 and TRBJ2-2, with D hard to call. V shed 6 bases and J shed 2 bases, with 7 bases lying between them. The CDR3 is 13 amino acids. Germline assignment: CDR1 SNHLY and CDR2 FYNNEI. Here the CDR3 reads CASSAANTGELFF. The CDR3 DNA follows: TGTGCCAGCAGCGCTGCTAACACCGGGGAGCTGTTTTTT.

The CDR3 nucleotides are TGTGCCAGCAGCGCGGGACAGGGGATCACCGGGGAGCTGTTTTTT. Translation: CASSAGQGITGELFF. The V gene is TRBV7-3, the J gene TRBJ2-2, with 10 bases matching TRBD1. Unmatched junction bases numbered 4, after V lost 5 bases and J lost 4 bases. CDR1 and CDR2 from the germline V gene are SGHTA and FQGTGA. CDR3 length: 15 residues.

V usage is TRBV19 and J usage is TRBJ2-1; D may be TRBD1 (6 bases). V shed 4 bases and J shed 2 bases, with 12 bases lying between them. This CDR3 has 15 amino acids. CDR1 is LNHDA, CDR2 SQIVND, per germline (reference sequence). The CDR3 DNA reads TGTGCCAGTAGTAAAACAGGGATAACCTACAATGAGCAGTTCTTC. It specifies CASSKTGITYNEQFF.

This clone came up a few times. The DNA of the CDR3 is TGTGCCAGCAGCCGTCCGGTAGGGATACTGGAGACCCAGTACTTC. Translating gives CASSRPVGILETQYF. The chain carries TRBV7-9 and TRBJ2-5; no clear D. Germline-derived CDR1 and CDR2 are SEHNR and FQNEAQ (reference sequence). V lost 5 bases to trimming and J lost 5 bases, with 18 bases between them. The CDR3 extends over 15 amino acids.

The V and J genes are TRBV14 and TRBJ2-5; D is perhaps TRBD1 or TRBD2 (5 bases each). Germline V CDR1 and CDR2: SGHDN, FVKESK. This CDR3 is built from 16 residues. Trimming took off 4 bases at V and 1 base at J, with 16 bases between the two ends. The CDR3 DNA is TGTGCCAGCAGCCGGATCCGGGGCCCGCTCCAAGAGACCCAGTACTTC. It specifies CASSRIRGPLQETQYF. Together with reference TRBV14 and TRBJ2-5, the CDR3 gives the full variable domain: EAGVTQFPSHSVIEKGQTVTLRCDPISGHDNLYWYRRVMGKEIKFLLHFVKESKQDESGMPNNRFLAERTGGTYSTLKVQPAELEDSGVYFCASSRIRGPLQETQYFGPGTRLLVL.

The chain is built from TRBV28 and TRBJ1-4; no clear D. Germline values: CDR1 MDHEN, CDR2 SYDVKM. The CDR3 extends over 11 amino acids. Deletions cut 7 bases from V and 8 bases from J, with 8 bases between. This chain's CDR3 is CASIGEEKLFF. Here the CDR3 DNA reads TGTGCCAGCATTGGAGAGGAAAAACTGTTTTTT.

The chain has TRBV9 and TRBJ1-5; D is ambiguous. The V end lost 0 bases, the J end lost 3 bases, and 4 bases lay between the germline ends. Per the germline V gene, CDR1 is SGDLS and CDR2 is YYNGEE. The CDR3 covers 13 residues. This chain's CDR3 is CASSVAVNQPQHF. The CDR3 DNA sequence: TGTGCCAGCAGCGTAGCTGTCAATCAGCCCCAGCATTTT.

The J gene is TRBJ2-7, the V gene TRBV11-3, with D perhaps matching TRBD1 or TRBD2 (5 bases each). V was cut by 5 bases and J by 5 bases, with 13 bases left in between. This CDR3 is 13 amino acids long. Per the germline V gene, CDR1 is SGHNT and CDR2 is YENEEA. CDR3 loop: CASSPRDHDEQYF. In nucleotides, the CDR3 is TGTGCCAGCAGCCCCCGGGACCACGACGAGCAGTACTTC. Full variable domain (outside the CDR3, taken from reference TRBV11-3 and TRBJ2-7): EAGVVQSPRYKIIEKKQPVAFWCNPISGHNTLYWYLQNLGQGPELLIRYENEEAVDDSQLPKDRFSAERLKGVDSTLKIQPAELGDSAVYLCASSPRDHDEQYFGPGTRLTVT.

This chain connects TRBV16 to TRBJ1-2, with 8 nucleotides matching TRBD1. Germline V gene lookup returns CDR1 KGHSY and CDR2 FQNENV. The CDR3 consists of 15 residues. V shed 4 bases and J 0 bases; nucleotides not matched to a gene: 4. The CDR3 region is CASSRDRTANYGYTF. In DNA, the CDR3 is TGTGCCAGCAGCCGGGACAGGACAGCTAACTATGGCTACACCTTC.

This clone was detected only once. The chain has TRBV9 and TRBJ2-3; possible D gene TRBD1, 6 bases. Germline values: CDR1 SGDLS, CDR2 YYNGEE. V was cut by 2 bases and J by 2 bases, with 15 bases left in between. The CDR3 has 16 amino acids. The CDR3 sequence: CASSVMPGTYTDTQYF. Here the CDR3 DNA reads TGTGCCAGCAGCGTTATGCCGGGGACATACACAGATACGCAGTATTTT.

The chain has TRBV28 and TRBJ1-2; D remains ambiguous. V lost 3 bases, J lost 3 bases, and 8 bases lay in between. From germline, CDR1 is MDHEN and CDR2 SYDVKM. The CDR3 length is 13 residues. CDR3: CASSFGRDYGYTF. The CDR3 nucleotides are TGTGCCAGCAGTTTCGGGAGGGACTATGGCTACACCTTC.

This clone appeared a few times. The junction and the germline gene differ at one end; a read error may be behind it. The chain couples TRBV6-1 to TRBJ2-7; D not resolved. The CDR3 has 12 amino acids. Germline CDR1 is MNHNS and CDR2 is SASEGT. For the CDR3, the DNA is TGTGCCAGCAGCGAAGCAGTTGGATTCCCGTACTTC. Amino acids: CASSEAVGFPYF.

The CDR3 nucleotides read TGTGCCAGCAGCGCGAAACAGGGAGGTGAAAAACTGTTTTTT. Residues: CASSAKQGGEKLFF. The chain links TRBV5-4 to TRBJ1-4; D may be TRBD1 (6 bases). The CDR3 runs to 14 residues. V was shortened by 4 bases and J by 7 bases, with 14 bases between the two germline ends. The V gene's germline CDR1 is SGHNT and CDR2 YYREEE (reference sequence). The full variable domain, completed using reference TRBV5-4 and TRBJ1-4, is ETGVTQSPTHLIKTRGQQVTLRCSSQSGHNTVSWYQQALGQGPQFIFQYYREEENGRGNFPPRFSGLQFPNYSSELNVNALELDDSALYLCASSAKQGGEKLFFGSGTQLSVL.

V and J are TRBV9 and TRBJ2-1; D not resolved. Trimming stripped 4 bases from V and 3 bases from J, with 14 bases between. The CDR3 sequence is 15 residues long. Germline V gene lookup returns CDR1 SGDLS and CDR2 YYNGEE. CDR3 nucleotide sequence: TGTGCCAGCAGCCCAGACCTCGGAAACTACAATGAGCAGTTCTTC. Translated, it gives CASSPDLGNYNEQFF.

This sequence joins TRBV6-5 and TRBJ1-1, with TRBD1 identical over 7 bases. Germline V CDR1 and CDR2: MNHEY, SVGAGI. The CDR3 spans 15 residues. Trimming took 5 bases from V and 0 from J; bases not matched to a gene: 6. As DNA, the CDR3 is TGTGCCAGCAGTACCACAGGGGACTTGAACACTGAAGCTTTCTTT. The encoded protein is CASSTTGDLNTEAFF.

This chain uses TRBV4-1 with TRBJ2-7, with 8 bases lining up with TRBD1. The germline V gene encodes CDR1 MGHRA and CDR2 YSYEKL. The CDR3 has 16 amino acids. Trimming took 1 base from V and 4 from J; bases not matched to a gene: 9. In DNA form, the CDR3 reads TGCGCCAGCAGCCAAGGGACAGGGAATCTAATGTACGAGCAGTACTTC. Protein sequence: CASSQGTGNLMYEQYF.

The chain uses TRBV27 and TRBJ2-7, with D possibly matching TRBD1 (6 bases). The CDR3 is made up of 13 amino acids. CDR1 is MNHEY, CDR2 SMNVEV, per germline (reference sequence). Deletions cut 7 bases from V and 1 base from J, with 11 bases between. CDR3 nucleotide sequence: TGTGCCAGCATGGGGGACAAATCCTACGAGCAGTACTTC. Residues: CASMGDKSYEQYF.

V gene TRBV9 combines with J gene TRBJ2-4; D is undetermined. CDR1 and CDR2 (germline): SGDLS, YYNGEE. V was trimmed by 2 bases and J by 2 bases, leaving 8 bases between them. The CDR3 runs 14 residues. The CDR3 here is CASSVEGTKNIQYF. The CDR3 coding sequence is TGTGCCAGCAGCGTCGAAGGAACCAAAAACATTCAGTACTTC.

This chain joins TRBV28 and TRBJ2-5; no clear D. Germline CDR1 is MDHEN and CDR2 is SYDVKM. Trimming left V 2 bases short and J 5 bases short, with 15 bases between. The CDR3 length is 15 residues. The CDR3 region is CASSLTPGSLETQYF. DNA of the CDR3: TGTGCCAGCAGTTTAACCCCCGGTAGTCTGGAGACCCAGTACTTC.

The CDR3 DNA reads TGTGCCAGCAGCTTGGATCCTATCGGGGGCTACACCTTC. Translated: CASSLDPIGGYTF. The genes are TRBV5-6 and TRBJ1-2; unclear D gene. The CDR3 consists of 13 residues. V lost 0 bases and J 8 bases, leaving 11 bases between the germline ends. Germline V gives CDR1 SGHDT, CDR2 YYEEEE.

This sequence joins TRBV7-9 and TRBJ1-1, with 8 bases lining up with TRBD1. This CDR3 spans 15 amino acids. CDR1 is SEHNR and CDR2 is FQNEAQ in the germline V gene (reference sequence). With V trimmed by 3 bases and J by 4 bases, 7 bases remained unmatched. The CDR3: CASSFGQGRSTEAFF. CDR3 coding DNA: TGTGCCAGCAGCTTTGGACAGGGTAGGAGCACTGAAGCTTTCTTT.

The rearrangement links TRBV12-2 to TRBJ2-2; the table gives TRBD2 as D, unverified against the DNA. TRBV12-2 is assigned pseudogene status. The CDR3 length is 15 residues. The CDR3 loop is CASRTSGGETGELFF. For the CDR3, the DNA is TGTGCAAGTCGCACTAGTGGAGGGGAAACCGGGGAGCTGTTTTTT.

This rearrangement joins TRBV5-4 to TRBJ2-7; 12 positions match TRBD1. Trimming at V came to 4 bases and at J to 5 bases, leaving 7 bases not matched to a gene. The CDR3 loop spans 15 amino acids. Per the germline V gene, CDR1 is SGHNT and CDR2 is YYREEE (reference sequence). The CDR3 region has the DNA TGTGCCAGCAGCCCGGCGGGACAGGGGGCAGACGAGCAGTACTTC. Its protein is CASSPAGQGADEQYF.

The V gene is TRBV29-1, the J gene TRBJ2-3; 11 bases line up with TRBD2. This CDR3 has 15 amino acids. Germline trimming cut 7 bases from V and 0 bases from J; bases unmatched to any gene: 6. Germline CDR1 is SQVTM and CDR2 is ANQGSEA. CDR3 sequence: CSARLAGSSTDTQYF. The CDR3 bases are TGCAGCGCCCGACTAGCGGGATCTAGCACAGATACGCAGTATTTT.

This clone is a singleton in its sample. The rearrangement links TRBV5-1 to TRBJ2-3, with a possible D match to TRBD1 (5 bases). The CDR3 runs 16 residues. Per germline, CDR1 SGHRS and CDR2 YFSETQ. V lost 3 bases to trimming and J lost 0 bases, with 14 bases between them. The CDR3 reads CASSSGFGASTDTQYF. The CDR3 region has the DNA TGCGCCAGCAGCTCCGGCTTTGGGGCGAGCACAGATACGCAGTATTTT.

This chain uses TRBV27 with TRBJ2-1; D is unclear. Trimming took off 7 bases at V and 4 bases at J, with 17 bases between the two ends. This CDR3 has 15 amino acids. Looked up from germline, CDR1 is MNHEY and CDR2 is SMNVEV (reference sequence). The CDR3 coding sequence is TGTGCCAGCACTTTTGACCTATCCGGATACAATGAGCAGTTCTTC. This encodes CASTFDLSGYNEQFF.

Comments on this clone: Other DNA sequences in this specimen translate into the identical CDR3. The chain links TRBV18 to TRBJ2-5; D is possibly TRBD1 or TRBD2 (5 bases each). Between the trimmed V and J ends, which lost 2 bases and 4 bases, there was a span of 5 bases. Germline lookup yields CDR1 KGHSH and CDR2 LQKENI. CDR3 length equals 12 residues. For the CDR3, the DNA is TGTGCCAGCTCACCAGGGGGAGAGACCCAGTACTTC. Translating gives CASSPGGETQYF.

The V call is TRBV28, the J call TRBJ2-1; 11 bases are shared with TRBD2. Germline lookup yields CDR1 MDHEN and CDR2 SYDVKM. V trimming: 8 bases; J trimming: 4 bases; junction bases outside the gene matches: 4. The CDR3 runs to 14 residues. The CDR3 nucleotides read TGTGCCAGCGTAGCGGGGGGGAAGTACAATGAGCAGTTCTTC. This codes for CASVAGGKYNEQFF.

The DNA for the CDR3 is TGTGCCAGCTCACCACGGGAGACGGGAGCAAACACTGAAGCTTTCTTT. This codes for CASSPRETGANTEAFF. V and J are TRBV18 and TRBJ1-1; D is unclear. There are 16 residues in the CDR3. Germline CDR1 reads KGHSH; CDR2 reads LQKENI. Between the trimmed V and J ends, which lost 1 base and 2 bases, there was a span of 14 bases. The full variable domain, rest sourced from reference TRBV18 and TRBJ1-1, is NAGVMQNPRHLVRRRGQEARLRCSPMKGHSHVYWYRQLPEEGLKFMVYLQKENIIDESGMPKERFSAEFPKEGPSILRIQQVVRGDSAAYFCASSPRETGANTEAFFGQGTRLTVV.

This chain joins TRBV4-3 and TRBJ2-7, with TRBD1 matching over 7 bases. The V and J ends lost 3 bases and 2 bases, in that order; junction bases with no gene match: 13. Germline V gene lookup returns CDR1 LGHNA and CDR2 YSLEER. The CDR3 is made up of 17 amino acids. The DNA of the CDR3 is TGCGCCAGCAGCCAGGACAGGCTATCGGGACAGACCTACGAGCAGTACTTC. Its protein product is CASSQDRLSGQTYEQYF.

This clone was seen once. This chain links TRBV7-3 with TRBJ2-7, with TRBD2 as a possible D gene (6 bases). The germline CDR1 and CDR2 sequences are SGHTA and FQGTGA. V was pared by 3 bases and J by 2 bases, with 14 bases between. The CDR3 spans 15 residues. The CDR3 loop is CASSLDASVPYEQYF. CDR3 DNA: TGTGCCAGCAGCTTGGATGCTAGCGTACCCTACGAGCAGTACTTC.

The chain has TRBV15 and TRBJ2-7; 13 bases map to TRBD2. This CDR3 has 16 amino acids. Per germline, CDR1 LNHNV and CDR2 YYDKDF (reference sequence). Germline trimming cut 4 bases from V and 3 bases from J; bases unmatched to any gene: 6. CDR3 bases: TGTGCCACCAGCACAGATGGACTAGCGGGGGTCTACGAGCAGTACTTC. As protein: CATSTDGLAGVYEQYF. The full variable domain, rest sourced from reference TRBV15 and TRBJ2-7, is DAMVIQNPRYQVTQFGKPVTLSCSQTLNHNVMYWYQQKSSQAPKLLFHYYDKDFNNEADTPDNFQSRRPNTSFCFLDIRSPGLGDTAMYLCATSTDGLAGVYEQYFGPGTRLTVT.